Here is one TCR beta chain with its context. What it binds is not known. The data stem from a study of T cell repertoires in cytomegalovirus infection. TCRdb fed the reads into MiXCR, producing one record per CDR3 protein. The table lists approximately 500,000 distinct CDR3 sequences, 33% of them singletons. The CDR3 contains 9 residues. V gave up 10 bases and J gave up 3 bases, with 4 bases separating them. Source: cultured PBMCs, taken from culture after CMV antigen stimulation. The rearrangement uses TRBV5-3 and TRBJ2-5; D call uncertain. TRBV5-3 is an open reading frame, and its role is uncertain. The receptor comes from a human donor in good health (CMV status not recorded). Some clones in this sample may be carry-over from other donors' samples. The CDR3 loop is CARKETQYF. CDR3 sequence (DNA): TGTGCCCGAAAAGAGACCCAGTACTTC.